The 25 T cell receptor beta chains below come from one sample, sequenced in a study of regulatory T cells in long-lasting Graves disease. Documented time point: newly diagnosed GD, antithyroid drugs for less than 3 months. Preparation of the TCR library used RNA extracted from PBMCs. Through Arm-PCR of CDR3 regions and iRepertoire HTBI primers, TCR beta libraries were built. TCRdb analysed the multiplex PCR reads with MiXCR anew, one entry per CDR3 protein. This table has under 300,000 distinct CDR3 sequences, around 19% appearing once. The input for sequencing was peripheral blood mononuclear cells (PBMCs), taken at new diagnosis, from a patient treated with antithyroid drugs. These receptors were taken from a female donor with Graves disease.

This clonotype was seen repeatedly, ten times or more. This chain connects TRBV15 to TRBJ2-1; TRBD1 aligns across 7 bases. With V trimmed by 0 bases and J by 6 bases, 5 bases remained unmatched. The CDR3 has 15 amino acids. Germline V gives CDR1 LNHNV, CDR2 YYDKDF (reference sequence). This CDR3 is CATSRDPGQANEQFF. The CDR3 DNA is TGTGCCACCAGCAGAGATCCAGGACAGGCCAATGAGCAGTTCTTC.

This clonotype was detected ten times or more. The V and J genes are TRBV12-3 or TRBV12-4 and TRBJ2-1; 9 bases fit TRBD2. This CDR3 has 13 amino acids. V shed 5 bases and J 6 bases; nucleotides not matched to a gene: 2. The CDR3 DNA sequence: TGTGCCAGCAGTGCTAGCGGGACCAATGAGCAGTTCTTC. The encoded protein is CASSASGTNEQFF.

This clonotype was seen at least ten times. The V and J genes are TRBV12-3 or TRBV12-4 and TRBJ2-2; D not resolved. The CDR3 sequence is 14 residues long. The V and J ends lost 1 base and 4 bases respectively, with 7 bases between them. In DNA, the CDR3 is TGTGCCAGCAGTTTAGATCTTGGCACCGGGGAGCTGTTTTTT. Translating it yields CASSLDLGTGELFF.

This clonotype came up many times. CDR3 residues: CASSNYLGTRFF. CDR3 sequence (DNA): TGTGCCAGCAGTAACTACCTGGGCACCCGGTTCTTC. The chain couples TRBV6-5 to TRBJ2-1, with D unresolved. Deletions cut 5 bases from V and 15 bases from J, with 17 bases between. The germline V gene encodes CDR1 MNHEY and CDR2 SVGAGI. The CDR3 runs 12 residues.

This clonotype has a handful of counts. In DNA form, the CDR3 reads TGTGCCAGCAGCTTGGGTCAGCATTTT. It codes for CASSLGQHF. The rearrangement links TRBV5-6 to TRBJ1-5; D is unclear. Trimming removed 0 bases at V and 13 bases at J, with 2 bases between. The CDR3 has 9 residues. Germline CDR1 SGHDT, CDR2 YYEEEE.

This clonotype has just a few counts. The genes are TRBV18 and TRBJ1-3, with D possibly TRBD1 on 5 matching bases. The CDR3 sequence is 17 residues long. The ends were cut back, 2 bases at V and 0 bases at J, with 14 bases in the middle. Per the germline V gene, CDR1 is KGHSH and CDR2 is LQKENI. CDR3 in DNA: TGTGCCAGCTCACCAGGGGAGGGGTCATCCTCTGGAAACACCATATATTTT. This gives the protein CASSPGEGSSSGNTIYF.

At least ten counts were recorded for this clonotype. This chain's CDR3 is CASSRTGGTEAFF. The CDR3 DNA reads TGTGCCAGCTCTCGGACAGGGGGGACTGAAGCTTTCTTT. The V call is TRBV18, the J call TRBJ1-1; 10 bases fit TRBD1. The germline V gene encodes CDR1 KGHSH and CDR2 LQKENI. This CDR3 spans 13 amino acids. V trimming: 6 bases; J trimming: 5 bases; junction bases outside the gene matches: 3. Looking up the rest from reference TRBV18 and TRBJ1-1 gives the full variable domain: NAGVMQNPRHLVRRRGQEARLRCSPMKGHSHVYWYRQLPEEGLKFMVYLQKENIIDESGMPKERFSAEFPKEGPSILRIQQVVRGDSAAYFCASSRTGGTEAFFGQGTRLTVV.

In this sample, this clonotype turned up many times. The chain combines TRBV2 with TRBJ2-1; TRBD2 matches at 8 bases. Germline assignment: CDR1 SNHLY and CDR2 FYNNEI. This CDR3 spans 15 amino acids. V lost 5 bases to trimming and J lost 2 bases; unmatched junction nucleotides: 5. The CDR3 reads CASSLLADPYNEQFF. The CDR3 coding sequence is TGTGCCAGCAGTTTACTAGCGGATCCCTACAATGAGCAGTTCTTC.

This clonotype was detected ten times or more. CDR3 in amino acids: CASSDYEAFF. CDR3 sequence (DNA): TGTGCCAGCAGTGACTATGAAGCTTTCTTT. The chain recombines TRBV2 with TRBJ1-1; D unresolved. The length of the CDR3 is 10 residues. Germline V gene data show CDR1 as SNHLY and CDR2 as FYNNEI. Trimming removed 3 bases from V and 7 bases from J, with 3 bases in between.

V usage is TRBV2 and J usage is TRBJ1-2, with a possible D match to TRBD1 (5 bases). The CDR3 is made up of 15 amino acids. The germline V gene encodes CDR1 SNHLY and CDR2 FYNNEI. Trimming cost V 1 base and J 1 base, with 10 bases left between them. In nucleotides, the CDR3 is TGTGCCAGCAGTGAAGGGACACTTCTTAACTATGGCTACACCTTC. Translated: CASSEGTLLNYGYTF.

This clonotype was picked up many times. V gene TRBV20-1 combines with J gene TRBJ1-1; possible D gene TRBD1, 6 bases. The CDR3 loop spans 13 amino acids. V was cut by 8 bases and J by 0 bases, with 13 bases left in between. Germline V gene sequence: CDR1 DFQATT, CDR2 SNEGSKA (reference sequence). The CDR3 coding sequence is TGCAGTCCTATCACAGGGATGAACACTGAAGCTTTCTTT. It yields the protein CSPITGMNTEAFF.

The gene calls are TRBV27 and TRBJ1-2; D remains ambiguous. There are 13 residues in the CDR3. Germline-derived CDR1 and CDR2 are MNHEY and SMNVEV (reference sequence). Trimming removed 5 bases at V and 2 bases at J, with 9 bases between. The CDR3 protein is CASSGQQNYGYTF. For the CDR3, the DNA is TGTGCCAGCAGTGGTCAGCAGAACTATGGCTACACCTTC.

The V call is TRBV24-1, the J call TRBJ2-1; TRBD2 might be the D (6 bases). This CDR3 is built from 14 residues. In germline, CDR1 is KGHDR, CDR2 SFDVKD. Trimming left V 7 bases short and J 10 bases short, with 19 bases between. CDR3 region: CATSQGGLNAEQFF. The CDR3 DNA follows: TGTGCCACCAGCCAAGGAGGGCTCAATGCGGAGCAGTTCTTC.

This clonotype has ten or more counts. The chain recombines TRBV3-1 with TRBJ2-1; D is possibly TRBD2 (5 bases). CDR1 LGHDT and CDR2 YNNKEL come from the germline V gene (reference sequence). V was trimmed by 1 base and J by 6 bases, leaving 10 bases between them. The CDR3 consists of 14 residues. CDR3 loop: CASSQALASNEQFF. CDR3 nucleotide sequence: TGTGCCAGCAGCCAAGCCTTAGCGAGCAATGAGCAGTTCTTC.

This clonotype showed up just a few times. At one of its ends the junction is not consistent with the germline gene, which may arise from a read error. The rearrangement uses TRBV7-2 and TRBJ1-1; D not certain. The CDR3 contains 14 residues. Looked up from germline, CDR1 is SGHTA and CDR2 is FQGNSA. CDR3 in DNA: TGTGCCAGCAGCTTTGAGACATTGAACACTGGAGCTTTCTTT. This sequence encodes CASSFETLNTGAFF. Full variable domain (rest looked up from reference TRBV7-2 and TRBJ1-1): GAGVSQSPSNKVTEKGKDVELRCDPISGHTALYWYRQSLGQGLEFLIYFQGNSAPDKSGLPSDRFSAERTGGSVSTLTIQRTQQEDSAVYLCASSFETLNTGAFFGQGTRLTVV.

This clonotype was seen many times. The chain joins TRBV20-1 to TRBJ2-7; D gene unclear. Germline-derived CDR1 and CDR2 are DFQATT and SNEGSKA (reference sequence). V was cut by 0 bases and J by 6 bases, with 15 bases left in between. This CDR3 has 14 amino acids. CDR3 nucleotides: TGCAGTGCTAGAGATCACCCACTGATGGTCGAGCAGTACTTC. It encodes CSARDHPLMVEQYF.

On this clonotype itself: A much larger clonotype is one base distant, so this may be a read error. The chain is built from TRBV27 and TRBJ1-5, with D tentatively TRBD1 (5 bases). Per the germline V gene, CDR1 is MNHEY and CDR2 is SMNVEV (reference sequence). Deletions cut 2 bases from V and 5 bases from J, with 10 bases between. The CDR3 runs 14 residues. CDR3 residues: CASSLAGEHQPQHF. Written as DNA, the CDR3 is TGTGCCAGCAGTTTAGCGGGGGAACATCAGCCCCAGCATTTT.

Worth noting for this clonotype: At one of its ends the junction is not consistent with the germline gene, which may arise from a read error. This chain's CDR3 is CASSDSGTGDTYGYTF. The CDR3 DNA sequence: TGTGCCAGCAGTGACTCCGGGACAGGGGATACCTATGGTTACACCTTC. The V gene is TRBV28, the J gene TRBJ1-2; TRBD1 aligns across 10 bases. In germline, CDR1 is MDHEN, CDR2 SYDVKM. This CDR3 is built from 16 residues.

This clonotype was counted at least ten times. The J gene is TRBJ2-2, the V gene TRBV12-3 or TRBV12-4; 7 bases align to TRBD1. The CDR3 runs to 15 residues. Trimming cost V 3 bases and J 4 bases; bases outside gene matches: 5. CDR3 sequence reads: CASSLKGAITGELFF. The CDR3, as DNA: TGTGCCAGCAGTTTGAAGGGGGCGATCACCGGGGAGCTGTTTTTT.

This clonotype showed up just a few times. The chain recombines TRBV18 with TRBJ2-7; 7 positions agree with TRBD2. This CDR3 contains 15 residues. Looked up from germline, CDR1 is KGHSH and CDR2 is LQKENI. After removal of 2 bases from V and 5 bases from J, the junction contained 9 bases not matched to a gene. CDR3 sequence reads: CASSPAGGSKNEQYF. The CDR3 DNA reads TGTGCCAGCTCACCAGCGGGCGGGAGTAAGAACGAGCAGTACTTC.

In this sample, this clonotype turned up many times. The rearrangement links TRBV18 to TRBJ2-5; weak D call: TRBD2 (5 bases). V was shortened by 3 bases and J by 4 bases, with 15 bases between the two germline ends. Germline values: CDR1 KGHSH, CDR2 LQKENI. The CDR3 spans 15 residues. This CDR3 is CASSPRDGGGETQYF. As DNA, the CDR3 is TGTGCCAGCTCACCTCGCGACGGTGGAGGAGAGACCCAGTACTTC.

This clonotype occurred many times. The J gene is TRBJ2-3, the V gene TRBV6-2 or TRBV6-3; TRBD2 agrees at 10 bases. After removal of 5 bases from V and 2 bases from J, the junction contained 10 bases not matched to a gene. The CDR3 extends over 17 amino acids. Germline assignment: CDR1 MNHEY and CDR2 SVGEGT. CDR3 protein: CASSGDIAGGITDTQYF. CDR3 in DNA: TGTGCCAGCAGTGGAGACATAGCGGGAGGAATCACAGATACGCAGTATTTT.

This clonotype was counted at least ten times. The chain employs TRBV2 and TRBJ1-1; D is unresolved. CDR1 and CDR2 (germline): SNHLY, FYNNEI. The V and J ends lost 7 bases and 1 base respectively, with 10 bases between them. The CDR3 runs 13 residues. This CDR3 reads CASKGEANTEAFF. CDR3 nucleotides: TGTGCCAGCAAAGGCGAAGCGAACACTGAAGCTTTCTTT.

The rearrangement joins TRBV7-2 to TRBJ1-6, with a weak D call TRBD1 (6 bases). The V end lost 0 bases, the J end lost 9 bases, and 9 bases lay between the germline ends. CDR1 and CDR2 (germline): SGHTA, FQGNSA. The CDR3 consists of 14 residues. CDR3: CASSLAGRGSPLHF. The CDR3 nucleotides are TGTGCCAGCAGCTTAGCGGGCAGGGGTTCACCCCTCCACTTT.

This clonotype was detected ten times or more. The chain combines TRBV20-1 with TRBJ2-3; 14 bases fit TRBD2. The CDR3 loop spans 15 amino acids. Looked up from germline, CDR1 is DFQATT and CDR2 is SNEGSKA (reference sequence). Trimming took 4 bases from V and 5 from J; bases not matched to a gene: 5. CDR3 nucleotide sequence: TGCAGTGCTATAAGACTAGCGGGAGGGTTAGATACGCAGTATTTT. This encodes CSAIRLAGGLDTQYF.